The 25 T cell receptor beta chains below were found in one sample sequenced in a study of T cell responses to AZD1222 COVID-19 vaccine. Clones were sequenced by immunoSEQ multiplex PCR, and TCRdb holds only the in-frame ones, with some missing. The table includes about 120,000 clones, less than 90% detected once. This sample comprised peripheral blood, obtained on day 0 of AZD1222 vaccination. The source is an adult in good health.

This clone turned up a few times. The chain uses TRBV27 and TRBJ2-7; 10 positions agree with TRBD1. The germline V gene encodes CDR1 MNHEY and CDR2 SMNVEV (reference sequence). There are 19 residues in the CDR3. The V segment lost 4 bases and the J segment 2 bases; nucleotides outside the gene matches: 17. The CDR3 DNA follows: TGTGCCAGCAGTTCCCAGTTCGGTTCTTCCGGGACAGGGGCCTACGAGCAGTACTTC. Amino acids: CASSSQFGSSGTGAYEQYF.

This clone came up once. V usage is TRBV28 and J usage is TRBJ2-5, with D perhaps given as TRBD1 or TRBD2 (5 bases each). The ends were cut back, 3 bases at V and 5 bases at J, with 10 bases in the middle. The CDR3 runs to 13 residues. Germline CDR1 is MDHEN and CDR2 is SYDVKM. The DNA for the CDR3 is TGTGCCAGCAGTTTCCGGGGCGTGGAGACCCAGTACTTC. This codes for CASSFRGVETQYF.

The CDR3 DNA follows: TGTGCCAGCAGCTCGCGGGGCACCTTGAACACTGAAGCTTTCTTT. Protein product: CASSSRGTLNTEAFF. The chain links TRBV7-2 to TRBJ1-1; a possible D gene is TRBD1 (5 bases). Germline CDR1 SGHTA, CDR2 FQGNSA. Trimming stripped 4 bases from V and 0 bases from J, with 12 bases between. This CDR3 contains 15 residues.

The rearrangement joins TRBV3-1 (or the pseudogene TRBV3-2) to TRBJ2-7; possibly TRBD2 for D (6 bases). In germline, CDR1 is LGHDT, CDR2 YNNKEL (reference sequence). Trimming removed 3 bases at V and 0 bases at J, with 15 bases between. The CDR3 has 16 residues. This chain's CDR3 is CASSQDLAPISYEQYF. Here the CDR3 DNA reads TGTGCCAGCAGCCAGGATCTAGCGCCAATCTCCTACGAGCAGTACTTC.

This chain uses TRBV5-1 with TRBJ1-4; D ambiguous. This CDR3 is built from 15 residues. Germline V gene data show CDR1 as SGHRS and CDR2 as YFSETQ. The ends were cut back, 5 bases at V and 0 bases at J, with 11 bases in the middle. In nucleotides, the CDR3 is TGCGCCAGCAGAAGGGCAACCACAACTAATGAAAAACTGTTTTTT. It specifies CASRRATTTNEKLFF. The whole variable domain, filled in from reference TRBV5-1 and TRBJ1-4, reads KAGVTQTPRYLIKTRGQQVTLSCSPISGHRSVSWYQQTPGQGLQFLFEYFSETQRNKGNFPGRFSGRQFSNSRSEMNVSTLELGDSALYLCASRRATTTNEKLFFGSGTQLSVL.

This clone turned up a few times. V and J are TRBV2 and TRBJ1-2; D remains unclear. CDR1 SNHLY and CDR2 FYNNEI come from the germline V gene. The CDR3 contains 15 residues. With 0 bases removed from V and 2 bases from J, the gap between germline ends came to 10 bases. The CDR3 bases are TGTGCCAGCAGTGAAGCGGGCGGGCGGAACTATGGCTACACCTTC. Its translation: CASSEAGGRNYGYTF.

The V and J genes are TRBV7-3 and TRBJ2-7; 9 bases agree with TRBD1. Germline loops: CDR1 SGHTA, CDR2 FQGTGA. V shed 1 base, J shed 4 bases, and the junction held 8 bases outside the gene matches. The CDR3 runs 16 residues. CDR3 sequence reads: CASSLMPPGTGYEQYF. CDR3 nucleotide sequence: TGTGCCAGCAGCTTAATGCCGCCAGGGACAGGGTACGAGCAGTACTTC.

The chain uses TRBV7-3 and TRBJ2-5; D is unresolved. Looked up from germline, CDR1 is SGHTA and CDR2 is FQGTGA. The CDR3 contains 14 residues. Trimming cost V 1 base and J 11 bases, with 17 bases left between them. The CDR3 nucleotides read TGTGCCAGCAGCTTAAGTGGTGGATTTCAGCGTCAGTACTTC. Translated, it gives CASSLSGGFQRQYF.

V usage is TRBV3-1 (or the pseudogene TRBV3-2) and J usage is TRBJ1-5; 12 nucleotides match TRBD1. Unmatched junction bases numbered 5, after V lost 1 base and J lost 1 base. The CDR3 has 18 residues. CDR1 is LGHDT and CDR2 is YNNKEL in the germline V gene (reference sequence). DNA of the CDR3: TGTGCCAGCAGCCAAGGGGACAGGGGGCGATGGAGCAATCAGCCCCAGCATTTT. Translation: CASSQGDRGRWSNQPQHF.

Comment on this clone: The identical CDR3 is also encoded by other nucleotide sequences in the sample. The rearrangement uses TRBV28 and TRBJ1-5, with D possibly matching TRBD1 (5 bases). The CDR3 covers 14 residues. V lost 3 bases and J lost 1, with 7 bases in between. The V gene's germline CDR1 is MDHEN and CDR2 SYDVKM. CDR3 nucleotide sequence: TGTGCCAGCAGTTTTGGGGGGAGCAATCAGCCCCAGCATTTT. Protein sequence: CASSFGGSNQPQHF.

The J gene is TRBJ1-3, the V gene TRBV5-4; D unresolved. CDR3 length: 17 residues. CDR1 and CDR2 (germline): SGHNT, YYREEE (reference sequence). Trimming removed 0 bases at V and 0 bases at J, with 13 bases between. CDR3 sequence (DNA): TGTGCCAGCAGCTTGGGAGGACGCCGGAGCTCTGGAAACACCATATATTTT. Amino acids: CASSLGGRRSSGNTIYF.

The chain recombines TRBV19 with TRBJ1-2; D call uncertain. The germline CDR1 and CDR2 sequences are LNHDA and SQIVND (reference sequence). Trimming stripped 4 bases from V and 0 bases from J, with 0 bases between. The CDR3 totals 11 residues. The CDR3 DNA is TGTGCCAGTAGTACTAACTATGGCTACACCTTC. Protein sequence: CASSTNYGYTF.

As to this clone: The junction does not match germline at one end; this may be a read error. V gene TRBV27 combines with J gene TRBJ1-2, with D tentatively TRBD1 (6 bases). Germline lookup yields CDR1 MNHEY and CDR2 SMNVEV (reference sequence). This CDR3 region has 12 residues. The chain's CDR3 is CASSFFGGGEHF. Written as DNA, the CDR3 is TGTGCCAGCAGTTTCTTCGGGGGCGGGGAACACTTC.

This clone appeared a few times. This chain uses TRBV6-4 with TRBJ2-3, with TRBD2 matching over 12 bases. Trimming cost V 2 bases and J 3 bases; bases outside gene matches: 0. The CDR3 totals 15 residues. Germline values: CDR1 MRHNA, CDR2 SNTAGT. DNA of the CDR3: TGTGCCAGCAGTGACGGGACTAGCGGGACAGATACGCAGTATTTT. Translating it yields CASSDGTSGTDTQYF.

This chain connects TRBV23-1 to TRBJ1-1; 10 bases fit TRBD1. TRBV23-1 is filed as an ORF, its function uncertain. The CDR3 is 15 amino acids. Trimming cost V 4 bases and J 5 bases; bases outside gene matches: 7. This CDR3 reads CASSPPGQGQTEAFF. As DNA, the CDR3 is TGCGCCAGCAGTCCCCCGGGACAGGGGCAGACTGAAGCTTTCTTT.

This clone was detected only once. The CDR3 DNA is TGCAGTGCCAGGGGCTCGGAGACCCAGTACTTC. It codes for CSARGSETQYF. This chain uses TRBV20-1 with TRBJ2-5, with a possible D match to TRBD1 (6 bases). CDR3 size: 11 residues. Between the trimmed V and J ends, which lost 6 bases and 5 bases, there was a span of 10 bases. Germline lookup yields CDR1 DFQATT and CDR2 SNEGSKA (reference sequence).

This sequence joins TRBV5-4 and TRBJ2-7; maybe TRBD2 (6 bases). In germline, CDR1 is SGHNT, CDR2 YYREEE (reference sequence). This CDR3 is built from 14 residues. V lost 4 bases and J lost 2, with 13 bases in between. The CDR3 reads CASSRTNFPYEQYF. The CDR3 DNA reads TGTGCCAGCAGCAGGACTAATTTCCCCTACGAGCAGTACTTC.

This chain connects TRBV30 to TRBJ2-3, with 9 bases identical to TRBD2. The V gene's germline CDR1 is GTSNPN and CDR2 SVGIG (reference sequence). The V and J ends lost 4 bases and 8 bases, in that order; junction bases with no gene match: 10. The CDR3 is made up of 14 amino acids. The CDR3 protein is CAWKPVAGVGTQYF. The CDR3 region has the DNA TGTGCCTGGAAGCCCGTAGCGGGAGTGGGTACGCAGTATTTT.

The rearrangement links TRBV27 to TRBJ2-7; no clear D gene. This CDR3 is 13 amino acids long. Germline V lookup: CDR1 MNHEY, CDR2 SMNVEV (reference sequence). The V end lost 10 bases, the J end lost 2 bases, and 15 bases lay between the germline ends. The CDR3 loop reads CANPNYKAYEQYF. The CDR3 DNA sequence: TGTGCCAACCCGAATTATAAGGCCTACGAGCAGTACTTC.

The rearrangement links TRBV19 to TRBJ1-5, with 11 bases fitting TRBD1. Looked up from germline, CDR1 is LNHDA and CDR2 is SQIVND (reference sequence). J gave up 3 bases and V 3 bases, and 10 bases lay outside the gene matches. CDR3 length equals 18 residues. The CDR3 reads CASSMSQDRGLHNQPQHF. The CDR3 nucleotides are TGTGCCAGTAGTATGTCCCAGGACAGGGGGCTCCACAATCAGCCCCAGCATTTT. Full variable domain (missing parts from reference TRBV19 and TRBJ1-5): DGGITQSPKYLFRKEGQNVTLSCEQNLNHDAMYWYRQDPGQGLRLIYYSQIVNDFQKGDIAEGYSVSREKKESFPLTVTSAQKNPTAFYLCASSMSQDRGLHNQPQHFGDGTRLSIL.

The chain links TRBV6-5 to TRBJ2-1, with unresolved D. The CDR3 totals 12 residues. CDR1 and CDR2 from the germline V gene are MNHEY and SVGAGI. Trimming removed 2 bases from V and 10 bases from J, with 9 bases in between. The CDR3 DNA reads TGTGCCAGCAGTTACGCCGGAGACGAGCAGTTCTTC. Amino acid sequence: CASSYAGDEQFF.

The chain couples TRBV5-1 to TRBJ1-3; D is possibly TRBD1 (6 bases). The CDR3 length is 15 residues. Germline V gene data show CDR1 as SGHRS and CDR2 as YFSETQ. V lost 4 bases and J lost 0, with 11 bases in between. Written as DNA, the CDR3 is TGCGCCAGCAGCGAAACAGGGCGCTCTGGAAACACCATATATTTT. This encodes CASSETGRSGNTIYF.

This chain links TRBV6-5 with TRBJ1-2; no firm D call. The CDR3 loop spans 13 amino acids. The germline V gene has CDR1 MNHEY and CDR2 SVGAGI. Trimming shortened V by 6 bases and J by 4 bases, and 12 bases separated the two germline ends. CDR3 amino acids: CASSNPGIYGYTF. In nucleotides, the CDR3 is TGTGCCAGCAGCAACCCAGGAATCTATGGCTACACCTTC.

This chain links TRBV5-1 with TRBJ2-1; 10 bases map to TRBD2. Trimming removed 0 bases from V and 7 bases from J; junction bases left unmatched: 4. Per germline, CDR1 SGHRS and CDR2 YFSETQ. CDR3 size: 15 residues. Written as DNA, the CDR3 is TGCGCCAGCAGCTTGGCTAGCGGGAGTGGGAATGAGCAGTTCTTC. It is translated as CASSLASGSGNEQFF.

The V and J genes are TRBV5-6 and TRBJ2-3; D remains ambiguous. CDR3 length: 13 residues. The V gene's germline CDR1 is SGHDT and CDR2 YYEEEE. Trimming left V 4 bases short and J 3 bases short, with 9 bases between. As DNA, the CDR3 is TGTGCCAGCAGCCATCAGCAGACAGATACGCAGTATTTT. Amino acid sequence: CASSHQQTDTQYF.